The clone carrying this TCR beta chain was seen a single time. These data originate in a study of blood T cell repertoires in COVID-19. About the research overall: Collection of acute and convalescent COVID-19 samples took place in the United States, Italy and Spain. Sample material is recorded as cDNA or gDNA derived from T cells, B-cell-depleted T cells, or PBMCs.

Original data processing: Amplification of reference gene primers provided the estimated nucleated cell counts. TCRdb's copy holds only in-frame clones and misses some; the assay was immunoSEQ multiplex PCR. V, J and clone size were drawn from that table, and D and trimming were deduced from the DNA. This table has some 150,000 clones, around four fifths appearing once. V was clipped by 4 bases and J by 8 bases; unmatched bases: 7. CDR1 is SGHAT and CDR2 is FQNNGV in the germline V gene. The CDR3 is 14 residues long. The clonotype comes from a human donor in a cohort sampled during active COVID-19. Sequenced input: peripheral blood. The gene calls are TRBV11-2 and TRBJ2-1; 8 bases agree with TRBD1. The CDR3 DNA reads TGTGCCAGCAGCTACGGGACAGGTGGCGATGAGCAGTTCTTC. Translation gives CASSYGTGGDEQFF.